Reported below is one T cell receptor beta chain. As yet, its antigen is unknown. This sample is drawn from a study of regulatory T cells in long-lasting Graves disease. Study-wide points: Relative to newly diagnosed Graves' patients, persistent ones had lower TCR diversity. Between persistent patients, roughly 2,600 public clonotypes were shared, exceeding the 966 shared between new patients.

For TCR beta, libraries came from iRepertoire HTBI primers and Arm-PCR of CDR3 regions. One entry per CDR3 protein, called by TCRdb with MiXCR from the multiplex PCR reads. The sample consists of 650,000 to 700,000 distinct CDR3 sequences, 25% to 35% of them appearing once. Time point denoted: persistent/refractory GD, antithyroid drugs over 5 years with positive TRAb. The TCR library was made from RNA that had been extracted from PBMCs in TRIzol. V shed 5 bases and J 1 base; nucleotides not matched to a gene: 4. Germline CDR1 reads SGHTA; CDR2 reads FQGNSA. CDR3 length: 15 residues. The chain recombines TRBV7-2 with TRBJ2-7; 11 bases line up with TRBD2. Sequencing was performed on peripheral blood mononuclear cells (PBMCs), taken when the disease was refractory, from a patient treated with antithyroid drugs. This sequence was found in a female donor with Graves disease. CDR3 region: CASSRGLAASYEQYF. The CDR3 region has the DNA TGTGCCAGCAGCCGGGGACTAGCGGCGTCCTACGAGCAGTACTTC.